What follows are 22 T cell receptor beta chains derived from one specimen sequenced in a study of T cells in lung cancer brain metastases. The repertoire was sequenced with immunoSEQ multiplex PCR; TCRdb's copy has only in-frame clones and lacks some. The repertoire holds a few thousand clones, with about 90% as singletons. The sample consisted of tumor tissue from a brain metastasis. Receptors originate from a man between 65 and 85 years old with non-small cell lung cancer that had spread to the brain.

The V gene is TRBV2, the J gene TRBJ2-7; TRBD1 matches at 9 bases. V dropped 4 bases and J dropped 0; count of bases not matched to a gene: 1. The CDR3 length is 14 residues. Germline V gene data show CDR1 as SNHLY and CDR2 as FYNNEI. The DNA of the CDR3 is TGTGCCAGCAGTGGACAGGGGGACTCCTACGAGCAGTACTTC. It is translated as CASSGQGDSYEQYF.

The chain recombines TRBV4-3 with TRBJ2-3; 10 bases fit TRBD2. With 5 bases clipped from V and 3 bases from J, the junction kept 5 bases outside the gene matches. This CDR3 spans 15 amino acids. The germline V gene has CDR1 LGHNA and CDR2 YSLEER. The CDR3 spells CASSSGLADTDTQYF. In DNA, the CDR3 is TGCGCCAGCAGCTCTGGACTAGCGGATACAGATACGCAGTATTTT.

CDR3 sequence reads: CASSVEGSVGNTIYF. CDR3 DNA: TGTGCCAGCAGCGTAGAAGGTTCCGTTGGAAACACCATATATTTT. The chain employs TRBV9 and TRBJ1-3; D remains unclear. This CDR3 has 15 amino acids. Germline CDR1 reads SGDLS; CDR2 reads YYNGEE. Trimming cost V 0 bases and J 3 bases, with 10 bases left between them.

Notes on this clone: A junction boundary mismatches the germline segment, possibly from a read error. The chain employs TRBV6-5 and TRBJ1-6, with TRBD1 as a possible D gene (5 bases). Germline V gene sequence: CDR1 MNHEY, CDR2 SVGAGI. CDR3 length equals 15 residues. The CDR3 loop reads CASSSTGTDNLPLHF. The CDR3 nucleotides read TGTGCCAGCAGTTCAACCGGGACGGACAATTTACCCCTCCACTTT.

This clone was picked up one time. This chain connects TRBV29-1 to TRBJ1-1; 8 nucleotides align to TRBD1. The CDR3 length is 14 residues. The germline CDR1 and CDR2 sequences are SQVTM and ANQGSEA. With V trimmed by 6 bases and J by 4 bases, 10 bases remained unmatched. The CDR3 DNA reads TGCAGCGTCTTACCGGACAGGGCGTCCACTGAAGCTTTCTTT. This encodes CSVLPDRASTEAFF. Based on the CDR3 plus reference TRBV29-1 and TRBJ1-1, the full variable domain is SAVISQKPSRDICQRGTSLTIQCQVDSQVTMMFWYRQQPGQSLTLIATANQGSEATYESGFVIDKFPISRPNLTFSTLTVSNMSPEDSSIYLCSVLPDRASTEAFFGQGTRLTVV.

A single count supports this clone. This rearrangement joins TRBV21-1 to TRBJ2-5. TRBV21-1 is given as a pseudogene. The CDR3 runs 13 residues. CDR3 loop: CASSKFVGETQYF. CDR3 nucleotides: TGTGCCAGCAGCAAATTTGTGGGGGAGACCCAGTACTTC.

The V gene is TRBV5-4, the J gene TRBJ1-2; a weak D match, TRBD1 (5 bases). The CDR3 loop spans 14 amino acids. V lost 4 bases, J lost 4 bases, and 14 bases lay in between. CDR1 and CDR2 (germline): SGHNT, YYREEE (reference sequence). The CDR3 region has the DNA TGTGCCAGCAGCCCCGCGGCAGGGAGCTATGGCTACACCTTC. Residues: CASSPAAGSYGYTF.

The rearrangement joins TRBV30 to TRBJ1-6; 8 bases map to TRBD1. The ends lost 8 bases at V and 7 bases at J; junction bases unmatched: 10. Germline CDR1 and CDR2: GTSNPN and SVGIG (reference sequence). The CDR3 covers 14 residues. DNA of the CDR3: TGTGCCGCTGAACAGGGGGTGAACAATTCACCCCTCCACTTT. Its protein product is CAAEQGVNNSPLHF.

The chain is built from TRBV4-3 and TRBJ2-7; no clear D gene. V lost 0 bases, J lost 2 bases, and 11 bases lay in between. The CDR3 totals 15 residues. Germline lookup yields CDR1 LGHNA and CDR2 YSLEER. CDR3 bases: TGCGCCAGCAGCCAAGAAGCGCCAGGACCCTACGAGCAGTACTTC. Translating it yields CASSQEAPGPYEQYF.

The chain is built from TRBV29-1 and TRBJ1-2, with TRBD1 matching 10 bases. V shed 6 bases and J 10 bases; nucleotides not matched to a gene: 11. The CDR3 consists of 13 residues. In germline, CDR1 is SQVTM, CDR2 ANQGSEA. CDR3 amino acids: CSVIGTGAGDYTF. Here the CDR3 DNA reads TGCAGCGTCATAGGGACAGGGGCTGGTGACTACACCTTC.

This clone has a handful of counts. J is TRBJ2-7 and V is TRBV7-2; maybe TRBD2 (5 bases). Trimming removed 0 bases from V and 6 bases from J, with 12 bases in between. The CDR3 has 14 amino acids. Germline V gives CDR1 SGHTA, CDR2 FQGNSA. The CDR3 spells CASSLASGEGEQYF. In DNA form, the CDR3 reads TGTGCCAGCAGCTTAGCGAGCGGTGAGGGCGAGCAGTACTTC.

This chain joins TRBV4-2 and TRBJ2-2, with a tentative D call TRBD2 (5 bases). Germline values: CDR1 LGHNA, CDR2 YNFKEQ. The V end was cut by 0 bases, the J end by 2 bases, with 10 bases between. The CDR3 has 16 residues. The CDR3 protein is CASSQDQRTNTGELFF. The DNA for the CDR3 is TGTGCCAGCAGCCAAGATCAGCGGACTAACACCGGGGAGCTGTTTTTT.

The CDR3 DNA reads TGTGCCAGCAGCAAAGGACAGGGGGTGAGCTCCTACGAGCAGTACTTC. Protein product: CASSKGQGVSSYEQYF. V and J are TRBV13 and TRBJ2-7, with TRBD1 identical over 10 bases. Per germline, CDR1 PRHDT and CDR2 FYEKMQ (reference sequence). This CDR3 has 16 amino acids. The junction had 7 bases not matched to a gene; V was cut back by 5 bases and J by 0 bases.

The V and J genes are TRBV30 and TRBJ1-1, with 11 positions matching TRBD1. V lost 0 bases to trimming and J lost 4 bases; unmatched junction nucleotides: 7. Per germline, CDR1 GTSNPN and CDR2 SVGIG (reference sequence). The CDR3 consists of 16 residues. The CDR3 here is CAWSVGHGTGGTEAFF. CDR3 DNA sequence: TGTGCCTGGAGTGTGGGTCACGGGACAGGGGGCACTGAAGCTTTCTTT.

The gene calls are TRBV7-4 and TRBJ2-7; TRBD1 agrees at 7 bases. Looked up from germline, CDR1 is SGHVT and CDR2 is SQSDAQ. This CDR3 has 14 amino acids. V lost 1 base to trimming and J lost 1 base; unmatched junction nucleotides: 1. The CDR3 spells CASSLETGSYEQYF. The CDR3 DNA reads TGTGCCAGCAGCTTAGAGACAGGGTCCTACGAGCAGTACTTC.

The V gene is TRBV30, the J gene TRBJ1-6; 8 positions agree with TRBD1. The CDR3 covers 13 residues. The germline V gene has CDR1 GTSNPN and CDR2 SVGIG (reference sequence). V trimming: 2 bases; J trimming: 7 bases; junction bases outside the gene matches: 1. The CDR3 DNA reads TGTGCCTGGAGTCGACAGGGGAATTCACCCCTCCACTTT. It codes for CAWSRQGNSPLHF.

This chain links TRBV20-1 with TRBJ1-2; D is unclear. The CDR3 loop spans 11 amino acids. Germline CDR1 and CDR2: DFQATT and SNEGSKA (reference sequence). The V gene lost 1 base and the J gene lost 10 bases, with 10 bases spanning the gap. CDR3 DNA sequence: TGCAGTGCTAGAGCCTCCCAAATCTACACCTTC. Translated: CSARASQIYTF.

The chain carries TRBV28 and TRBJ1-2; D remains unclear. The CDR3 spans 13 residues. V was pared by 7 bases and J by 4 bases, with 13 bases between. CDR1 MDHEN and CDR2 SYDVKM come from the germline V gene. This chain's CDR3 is CASKPGGIYGYTF. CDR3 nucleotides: TGTGCCAGCAAACCAGGTGGAATCTATGGCTACACCTTC.

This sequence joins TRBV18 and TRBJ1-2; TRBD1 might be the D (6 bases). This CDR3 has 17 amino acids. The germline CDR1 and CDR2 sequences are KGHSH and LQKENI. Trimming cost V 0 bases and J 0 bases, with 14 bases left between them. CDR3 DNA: TGTGCCAGCTCACCACCGGACGGGGGGCAAGCTAACTATGGCTACACCTTC. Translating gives CASSPPDGGQANYGYTF.

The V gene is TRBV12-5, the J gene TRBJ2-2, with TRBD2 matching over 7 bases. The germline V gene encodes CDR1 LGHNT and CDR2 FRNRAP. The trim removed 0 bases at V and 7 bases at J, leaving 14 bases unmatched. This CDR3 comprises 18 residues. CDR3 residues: CASGLVYLAATSDGELFF. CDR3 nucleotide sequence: TGTGCTAGTGGTTTGGTATATCTAGCGGCCACTTCTGACGGGGAGCTGTTTTTT.

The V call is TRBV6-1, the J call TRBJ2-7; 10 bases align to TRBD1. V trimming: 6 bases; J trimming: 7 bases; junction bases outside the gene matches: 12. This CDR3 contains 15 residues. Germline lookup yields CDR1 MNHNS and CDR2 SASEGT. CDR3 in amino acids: CASSVDRGLGGEQYF. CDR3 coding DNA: TGTGCCAGCAGCGTAGACAGGGGGCTAGGTGGGGAGCAGTACTTC.

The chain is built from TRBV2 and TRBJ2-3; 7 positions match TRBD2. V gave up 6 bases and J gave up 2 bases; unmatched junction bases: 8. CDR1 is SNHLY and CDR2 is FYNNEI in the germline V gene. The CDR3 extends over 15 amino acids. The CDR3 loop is CASRESGTYTDTQYF. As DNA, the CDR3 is TGTGCCAGCAGAGAAAGCGGGACTTACACAGATACGCAGTATTTT. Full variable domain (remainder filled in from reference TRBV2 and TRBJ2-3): EPEVTQTPSHQVTQMGQEVILRCVPISNHLYFYWYRQILGQKVEFLVSFYNNEISEKSEIFDDQFSVERPDGSNFTLKIRSTKLEDSAMYFCASRESGTYTDTQYFGPGTRLTVL.